This is a list of T cell receptor beta chains from one sample in a study of regulatory T cells in long-lasting Graves disease. TCRdb reprocessed the multiplex PCR reads with MiXCR, giving one entry per CDR3 protein. The profile shows 400,000 to 450,000 distinct CDR3 sequences, approximately 15% of them singletons. Another study also made use of these data, one on T cells in Graves' hyperthyroidism and ophthalmopathy.

The source material was peripheral blood mononuclear cells (PBMCs), sampled at new diagnosis, from a patient treated with antithyroid drugs. The receptors come from a woman in her thirties with Graves disease. CDR3s leave out the opening cysteine and the closing phenylalanine or tryptophan.

v_call cdr3_aa
TRBV19 ASSWGSGVYGYT
TRBV6-2/TRBV6-3 ASSVGSNNQPQH
TRBV15 ATSRVPNRAMNTEAF
TRBV29-1 SVVESGISTDTQY
TRBV19 ASSTQGVQTQY
TRBV11-2 ASSFTLAGGPADTQY
TRBV7-2 ASSRVRGGLAGANVLT
TRBV29-1 SALTGLGGVEAF
TRBV24-1 ATSDPSPLAANMADTQY
TRBV6-2/TRBV6-3 ASSYVGPRTSGRAVQF
TRBV7-3 ASSLRFDTEAF
TRBV2 ASSPEGQVAGANVLT
TRBV4-1 ASSQEAEVTNGYT
TRBV18 ASSPPPGQVQETQY
TRBV25-1 ASRGEAKNIQY
TRBV29-1 SVESGKGTEAF
TRBV6-1 ASSELAGGSYNEQF
TRBV18 ASSPLRQNTGELF
TRBV20-1 SATGTGPYEQY
TRBV9 ASSEKGLAGGPGTDTQY
TRBV2 ASSEDRTIYGYT
TRBV11-2 ASSQTSGSYEQY
TRBV12-3/TRBV12-4 ASTDEGGPTDTQY
TRBV2 ASSEAKPTQRWLHRYEKLF
TRBV5-1 ASSFFHGPPRNEQF
TRBV2 ASRGGQGTVGQPQH
TRBV14 ASSQVPRDYVQREETQY